This TCR beta chain emerged from a study of neurological immune-mediated disorders. About the study: A relapsing-remitting course was seen in about 90% of the roughly 35 multiple sclerosis patients and a secondary progressive course in 3. General study results and limits: No expanded-clone CDR3 amino acid sequence recurred across subjects, suggesting private TCR-beta repertoires. On phylogenetic grouping, the repertoires of 18 of 34 multiple sclerosis patients fell within one related-CDR3 cluster, constituting a possible signature. In HTLV-1-associated myelopathy, TCR clonal expansion was greatest, and in multiple sclerosis it was least, below healthy controls.

TCRdb re-called the 5' RACE reads through MiXCR, storing one row per CDR3 protein. The data hold about 80,000 distinct CDR3 sequences, with 5% to 6% observed a single time. Unmatched junction bases numbered 10, after V lost 1 base and J lost 6 bases. Germline loops: CDR1 DFQATT, CDR2 SNEGSKA (reference sequence). The CDR3 spans 16 residues. This clonotype was detected many times. Its antigen is as yet unknown. This sequence joins TRBV20-1 and TRBJ2-1; 9 bases map to TRBD2. Sequenced input: PBMCs. This TCR was sampled from a woman between 25 and 40 years old with multiple sclerosis. The CDR3 sequence is CSARVPSGNLRNEQFF. CDR3 coding DNA: TGCAGTGCTAGAGTCCCTAGCGGGAACCTTCGCAATGAGCAGTTCTTC.